The rows below give T cell receptor beta chains drawn from one sample of a study of control samples from healthy donors and cancer patients. Assay used: immunoSEQ multiplex PCR; TCRdb lists only in-frame clones, some missing. The sample holds 65,000 to 90,000 clones, roughly nine tenths seen once. The sample taken for sequencing was PBMCs. These receptor sequences come from a woman between 50 and 59 years old with colorectal cancer. Each CDR3 is given with its conserved first and last residue. Each record gives: CDR3 protein, CDR3 DNA, J gene, D gene, clone size, V gene. The D gene is left open where the match is weak. Some rows have no size entry. The others give once, few or many, or a class for an expanded clone.

CASSLSPGQGNYGYTF TGTGCCAGCAGCCTTTCTCCGGGACAGGGGAACTATGGCTACACCTTC TRBJ1-2 TRBD1 once TRBV27
CASSMGTGGRNEQFF TGTGCCAGTAGTATGGGGACAGGGGGTAGGAATGAGCAGTTCTTC TRBJ2-1 TRBD1 . TRBV19
CAISLRDTGDTEAFF TGTGCCATCAGTCTCCGGGACACGGGAGATACTGAAGCTTTCTTT TRBJ1-1 . . TRBV10-3
CASSLGFSAEAFF TGTGCCAGCAGCTTAGGTTTCAGCGCTGAAGCTTTCTTT TRBJ1-1 . . TRBV7-2
CASRMPGQAINGANVLTF TGTGCCAGCAGAATGCCGGGACAGGCAATTAATGGGGCCAACGTCCTGACTTTC TRBJ2-6 TRBD1 few TRBV28
CASSHIAGGQETQYF TGTGCCAGCAGCCACATAGCGGGGGGGCAGGAGACCCAGTACTTC TRBJ2-5 TRBD2 once TRBV3-1/TRBV3-2
CASSDRTGLGTDTQYF TGTGCCAGCAGTGATCGGACAGGGTTGGGGACAGATACGCAGTATTTT TRBJ2-3 TRBD1 . TRBV2
CASSPGRSNQPQHF TGTGCCAGCTCACCGGGACGAAGCAATCAGCCCCAGCATTTT TRBJ1-5 . . TRBV18
CASSQGSWEQFF TGTGCCAGCAGCCAAGGGTCCTGGGAGCAGTTCTTC TRBJ2-1 . once TRBV3-1/TRBV3-2
CASSQGSSREAFF TGTGCCAGCTCACAGGGGTCGTCTAGGGAAGCTTTCTTT TRBJ1-1 . . TRBV18
CASSLVDSRYTEAFF TGTGCCAGCAGTTTAGTGGACAGCAGGTACACTGAAGCTTTCTTT TRBJ1-1 . . TRBV27
CASSLAGGGTTDTQYF TGTGCCAGCAGCTTAGCTGGCGGGGGGACCACAGATACGCAGTATTTT TRBJ2-3 TRBD2 once TRBV13
CASRRTWEPNSPLHF TGTGCCAGCAGACGAACATGGGAACCGAATTCACCCCTCCACTTT TRBJ1-6 . . TRBV6-5
CASRFLPGADETQYF TGTGCCAGCAGGTTCCTCCCCGGGGCAGATGAGACCCAGTACTTC TRBJ2-5 . . TRBV13
CASSMGTGILVNYGYTF TGTGCCAGCAGCATGGGGACAGGGATACTAGTTAACTATGGCTACACCTTC TRBJ1-2 TRBD1 . TRBV7-8
CASSPTGSTGELFF TGTGCCAGTAGTCCGACAGGGTCCACCGGGGAGCTGTTTTTT TRBJ2-2 TRBD1 . TRBV19
CASSEAPRAAYGYTF TGTGCCAGCAGTGAAGCCCCACGGGCAGCCTATGGCTACACCTTC TRBJ1-2 . . TRBV2
CASSVGRAGGLTDTQYF TGTGCCAGCAGCGTAGGGAGAGCGGGGGGTCTCACAGATACGCAGTATTTT TRBJ2-3 TRBD2 . TRBV9
CASSFSGYSGNTIYF TGCGCCAGCAGCTTTTCCGGGTACTCTGGAAACACCATATATTTT TRBJ1-3 . . TRBV5-1
CASSFWFAESGNTIYF TGTGCCAGCAGTTTTTGGTTTGCAGAGTCTGGAAACACCATATATTTT TRBJ1-3 . . TRBV28
CASSRQGLAGGNEQFF TGTGCCAGCAGCCGGCAAGGACTAGCGGGGGGCAATGAGCAGTTCTTC TRBJ2-1 TRBD2 once TRBV5-4
CASSLGRTKNIQYF TGTGCCAGCAGCTTAGGCCGGACAAAAAACATTCAGTACTTC TRBJ2-4 . . TRBV11-1
CALANRARTEAFF TGTGCCCTGGCGAACAGGGCGAGGACTGAAGCTTTCTTT TRBJ1-1 . . TRBV28
CAWSVNRGAEAFF TGTGCCTGGAGTGTTAACAGGGGGGCTGAAGCTTTCTTT TRBJ1-1 TRBD1 . TRBV30
CASSLGQGGFSNQPQHF TGTGCCAGCAGCTTGGGGCAAGGCGGATTTAGCAATCAGCCCCAGCATTTT TRBJ1-5 . . TRBV5-6
CASSFQVQTNEKLFF TGTGCCAGCAGCTTTCAGGTTCAGACTAATGAAAAACTGTTTTTT TRBJ1-4 . once TRBV5-5
CASSLWGQETQYF TGTGCCAGCAGTTTATGGGGCCAAGAGACCCAGTACTTC TRBJ2-5 . . TRBV27